These T cell receptor beta chains were read from a single sample in a study of T cell changes during pregnancy in multiple sclerosis. Clones were read by immunoSEQ multiplex PCR, and TCRdb kept only the in-frame ones, dropping some. The profile covers approximately 100,000 clones, with about 92% appearing a single time and more than 0.95% taken by the ten largest. The sample consisted of peripheral blood, taken in the second trimester of pregnancy. All receptors derive from a female donor with multiple sclerosis, enrolled in a pregnancy study. The CDR3 runs from the conserved cysteine through the conserved F or W. A D gene is named only where the DNA matches it firmly. Rows give clone size only sometimes, using once, few, many, or a class for an expanded clone.

>TRBV19|-|-|TRBJ2-5
TGTGCCAGTAGTATCAGAGACTCCCAAGAGACCCAGTACTTC
CASSIRDSQETQYF
>TRBV11-2|-|few|TRBJ1-1
TGTGCCAGCAGCTTCTTTGCGGACACTGAAGCTTTCTTT
CASSFFADTEAFF
>TRBV18|-|-|TRBJ2-3
TGTGCCAGCTCTCCCCAGGGGGGACGTCTGGCAGATACGCAGTATTTT
CASSPQGGRLADTQYF
>TRBV29-1|-|-|TRBJ1-1
TGCAGCGTTGCCCGCCGAACGGTCGGGACTGAAGCTTTCTTT
CSVARRTVGTEAFF
>TRBV18|TRBD2|-|TRBJ2-1
TGTGCCAGCTCCCCGGGACTAGCGGGAGGGAAGGTGAAGCATGAGCAGTTCTTC
CASSPGLAGGKVKHEQFF
>TRBV2|TRBD1|-|TRBJ1-5
TGTGCCAGCAGGGCAGACAGGGGAATAAGTCAGCCCCAGCATTTT
CASRADRGISQPQHF
>TRBV11-2|TRBD1|-|TRBJ2-2
TGTGCCAGCAGCACCCGGACAGGGTCCACCGGGGAGCTGTTTTTT
CASSTRTGSTGELFF
>TRBV6-5|TRBD1|once|TRBJ1-1
TGTGCCAGCAGTTACTCTACAGGGGCGAACACTGAAGCTTTCTTT
CASSYSTGANTEAFF
>TRBV2|-|-|TRBJ2-2
TGTGCCAGCAGGCTCTCTCTAGAAGGGGAGCTGTTTTTT
CASRLSLEGELFF
>TRBV29-1|-|-|TRBJ1-1
TGCAGCGTTGGAACAGGAGCCACCTTTCGAGCTTTCTTT
CSVGTGATFRAFF
>TRBV18|-|-|TRBJ1-2
TGTGCCAGCTCCCCCACGGACAGTAACTATGGCTACACCTTC
CASSPTDSNYGYTF
>TRBV28|-|-|TRBJ1-4
TGTGCCAGCAGTCCATCCGGGGAAACTAATGAAAAACTGTTTTTT
CASSPSGETNEKLFF
>TRBV4-2|TRBD1|-|TRBJ2-3
TGTGCCAGCAGCCCCAAGGCAGGGGGCGGAGGTGGAGATACGCAGTATTTT
CASSPKAGGGGGDTQYF